Sequencing of this T cell receptor (beta chain) was carried out in a study of blood T cell repertoires in COVID-19. Study background: COVID-19 samples from acute and convalescent phases originated in the United States, Italy and Spain.

Ages ranged from about 18 to 89 years, with residence in approximately 25 US areas. Sequencing was performed with immunoSEQ multiplex PCR; in TCRdb, only in-frame clones are kept and a portion is missing. Here the sample spans about 150,000 clones, roughly 88% being singletons. The germline CDR1 and CDR2 sequences are SGHTA and FQGTGA. This CDR3 is 15 amino acids long. The germline V and J ends were trimmed by 6 bases and 1 base, with 15 bases remaining between them. This receptor was obtained from a woman aged 25-40 years with acute COVID-19. Sequenced input: PBMCs or T cells enriched from blood (not recorded which). This sequence joins TRBV7-3 and TRBJ2-5; D possibly corresponds to TRBD1 (7 bases). The CDR3 loop reads CASRKGGQIQETQYF. CDR3 in DNA: TGTGCCAGCAGAAAGGGGGGACAGATCCAAGAGACCCAGTACTTC.